This T cell receptor beta chain was sequenced for a study of blood T cell repertoires in COVID-19. Whole-study context: Donors in the United States, Italy and Spain gave samples during acute or convalescent COVID-19. Sample material is recorded as cDNA or gDNA derived from T cells, B-cell-depleted T cells, or PBMCs.

CDR3 length: 13 residues. The V gene lost 5 bases and the J gene lost 9 bases, with 16 bases spanning the gap. Germline V gene sequence: CDR1 LNHDA, CDR2 SQIVND (reference sequence). Original handling: The authors estimated nucleated cell counts from reference gene primer amplification. Using immunoSEQ multiplex PCR, the repertoire was profiled, and TCRdb retains in-frame clones only, with some absent. V, J and clone size derive from that table, while D and trimming were established from the DNA sequence. The sample gives 130,000 to 150,000 clones, about three quarters of which show up once; around 1.8% is in the top ten.

The V call is TRBV19, the J call TRBJ1-1; D is uncertain. The sequence came from a woman aged 60-75 years with acute or convalescent COVID-19. The specimen was peripheral blood. CDR3 loop: CASSWQATHKAFF. The CDR3 bases are TGTGCCAGTAGTTGGCAGGCCACCCATAAAGCTTTCTTT.